A single sample gave rise to the 16 T cell receptor beta chains below, sequenced in a study of regulatory T cells in long-lasting Graves disease. As for time point: persistent/refractory GD, antithyroid drugs over 5 years with positive TRAb. PBMC-extracted RNA yielded the TCR library. Assembly of TCR beta libraries relied on iRepertoire HTBI primers together with Arm-PCR of CDR3 regions. TCRdb itself ran the multiplex PCR reads through MiXCR, one entry per CDR3 protein. The sample includes about 470,000 distinct CDR3 sequences, 20% seen only once; the top ten take over 7.5%. Sequencing used peripheral blood mononuclear cells (PBMCs), obtained when the disease was refractory, from a patient treated with antithyroid drugs. Every receptor here comes from a female donor with Graves disease.

There are a few counts of this clonotype. A read error is possible here, since a much larger clone lies one base away. This rearrangement joins TRBV5-4 to TRBJ2-5, with 14 bases identical to TRBD2. Germline V lookup: CDR1 SGHNT, CDR2 YYREEE (reference sequence). The ends lost 3 bases at V and 5 bases at J; junction bases unmatched: 3. The CDR3 spans 15 residues. The CDR3 is CASSWGLAGVETQYF. CDR3 in DNA: TGTGCCAGCAGCTGGGGACTAGCGGGAGTGGAGACCCAGTACTTC.

This clonotype was seen a single time. J is TRBJ1-1 and V is TRBV20-1, with a tentative D call TRBD1 (5 bases). V lost 6 bases to trimming and J lost 6 bases, with 20 bases between them. This CDR3 spans 14 amino acids. In germline, CDR1 is DFQATT, CDR2 SNEGSKA (reference sequence). The CDR3 is CSAAEWGMWAEAFF. Written as DNA, the CDR3 is TGCAGTGCAGCCGAATGGGGCATGTGGGCTGAAGCTTTCTTT.

The gene calls are TRBV7-8 and TRBJ1-4; maybe TRBD1 (5 bases). V lost 8 bases and J lost 4, with 20 bases in between. This CDR3 is 16 amino acids long. The germline V gene has CDR1 SGHVS and CDR2 FQNEAQ. The CDR3 here is CASLPGRRRRNEKLFF. The CDR3 DNA sequence: TGTGCCAGCTTACCGGGACGGAGGCGCCGTAATGAAAAACTGTTTTTT.

The rearrangement joins TRBV5-6 to TRBJ2-1; 11 nucleotides match TRBD2. CDR1 is SGHDT and CDR2 is YYEEEE in the germline V gene. The CDR3 loop spans 16 amino acids. V gave up 6 bases and J gave up 6 bases; unmatched junction bases: 11. CDR3 residues: CASTPLGTSGPNEQFF. The DNA of the CDR3 is TGTGCCAGCACCCCTCTCGGGACTAGCGGACCCAATGAGCAGTTCTTC.

The V call is TRBV28, the J call TRBJ2-7, with 11 nucleotides matching TRBD2. V shed 5 bases, J shed 4 bases, and the junction held 7 bases outside the gene matches. The CDR3 contains 15 residues. Germline CDR1 is MDHEN and CDR2 is SYDVKM. The CDR3: CASSNLAGGSYEQYF. The CDR3 region has the DNA TGTGCCAGCAGTAACCTAGCGGGAGGTTCATACGAGCAGTACTTC.

V gene TRBV5-1 combines with J gene TRBJ1-3, with D perhaps matching TRBD1 (6 bases). The CDR3 extends over 16 amino acids. Germline lookup yields CDR1 SGHRS and CDR2 YFSETQ. Trimming left V 4 bases short and J 2 bases short, with 16 bases between. CDR3 protein: CASSEYREFAGNTIYF. CDR3 nucleotides: TGCGCCAGCAGCGAATACAGGGAATTTGCTGGAAACACCATATATTTT.

This chain uses TRBV29-1 with TRBJ2-1; 12 bases line up with TRBD2. Losses at the gene ends were 8 bases for V and 9 bases for J; bases not matched to a gene: 17. The CDR3 is 16 residues long. The germline CDR1 and CDR2 sequences are SQVTM and ANQGSEA. DNA of the CDR3: TGCAGCTCCGAGGGCACTAGCGGGAGGAGGTCGGGTGAGCAGTTCTTC. This translates into CSSEGTSGRRSGEQFF.

At least ten counts were recorded for this clonotype. This sequence joins TRBV28 and TRBJ2-2, with TRBD2 matching over 7 bases. Per the germline V gene, CDR1 is MDHEN and CDR2 is SYDVKM. The CDR3 totals 14 residues. The ends lost 10 bases at V and 2 bases at J; junction bases unmatched: 7. The CDR3 nucleotides read TGTGCCACCTCGGCGGGGGTTAACACCGGGGAGCTGTTTTTT. Translating it yields CATSAGVNTGELFF.

This chain connects TRBV29-1 to TRBJ2-7; D not certain. Germline V gene lookup returns CDR1 SQVTM and CDR2 ANQGSEA. The CDR3 runs 15 residues. Trimming took 6 bases from V and 2 from J, leaving 20 bases between them. The CDR3 DNA reads TGCAGCGTCACTTTTCTTAGGACCACGGCCTACGAGCAGTACTTC. This encodes CSVTFLRTTAYEQYF.

This clonotype has ten or more counts. The chain uses TRBV6-5 and TRBJ1-1; D gene uncertain. V was clipped by 4 bases and J by 3 bases, with 9 bases between them. Germline lookup yields CDR1 MNHEY and CDR2 SVGAGI. CDR3 length: 13 amino acids. The CDR3 sequence is CASSLSAHTEAFF. DNA for the CDR3: TGTGCCAGCAGTTTATCGGCCCACACTGAAGCTTTCTTT.

This clonotype was recorded many times. The J gene is TRBJ1-2, the V gene TRBV18; D unclear. The V end lost 2 bases, the J end lost 5 bases, and 15 bases lay between the germline ends. The CDR3 runs to 15 residues. The germline CDR1 and CDR2 sequences are KGHSH and LQKENI. The CDR3 sequence is CASSPFPETGYGYTF. The CDR3 DNA is TGTGCCAGCTCACCATTTCCGGAGACTGGGTATGGCTACACCTTC.

The rearrangement uses TRBV7-9 and TRBJ2-2; a weak D match, TRBD1 (6 bases). Trimming took off 2 bases at V and 4 bases at J, with 8 bases between the two ends. The CDR3 covers 14 residues. Germline CDR1 and CDR2: SEHNR and FQNEAQ (reference sequence). CDR3 DNA: TGTGCCAGCAGCTTATCCAGGGGCACCGGGGAGCTGTTTTTT. This sequence encodes CASSLSRGTGELFF.

V and J are TRBV7-6 and TRBJ2-1; unclear D gene. CDR3 length: 13 amino acids. Germline V lookup: CDR1 SGHVS, CDR2 FNYEAQ. Trimming left V 5 bases short and J 10 bases short, with 15 bases between. This CDR3 is CASSHIGPQEQFF. CDR3 DNA sequence: TGTGCCAGCAGCCACATTGGTCCCCAGGAGCAGTTCTTC.

The CDR3, as DNA: TGTGCCAGCAGTGATACAGGGGGCTACACTGAAGCTTTCTTT. Its protein is CASSDTGGYTEAFF. This rearrangement joins TRBV6-1 to TRBJ1-1, with TRBD1 identical over 9 bases. Germline trimming cut 3 bases from V and 3 bases from J; bases unmatched to any gene: 2. The CDR3 contains 14 residues. Germline V gives CDR1 MNHNS, CDR2 SASEGT.

This clonotype was picked up many times. The V call is TRBV12-3 or TRBV12-4, the J call TRBJ2-3, with D perhaps being TRBD1 or TRBD2 (5 bases each). Trimming pared 3 bases from V and 0 bases from J, leaving 10 bases between. This CDR3 region has 15 residues. The CDR3 reads CASSFQGASTDTQYF. CDR3 DNA sequence: TGTGCCAGCAGTTTCCAGGGAGCTAGCACAGATACGCAGTATTTT.

This clonotype was detected a few times. This chain links TRBV10-3 with TRBJ2-7, with 8 bases matching TRBD2. The V gene's germline CDR1 is ENHRY and CDR2 SYGVKD. V shed 6 bases, J shed 2 bases, and the junction held 9 bases outside the gene matches. The CDR3 runs 15 residues. Here the CDR3 DNA reads TGTGCCATCAGGATGGGAAGCGGGAGTACCTACGAGCAGTACTTC. It is translated as CAIRMGSGSTYEQYF.